These T cell receptor beta chains were read from a single sample in a study of cytomegalovirus exposure and HLA in healthy donors. Data came from immunoSEQ multiplex PCR; TCRdb stores just in-frame clones and leaves some out. The sample includes about 160,000 clones, around three quarters of them seen just once. What was sequenced was PBMCs. All receptors derive from a man aged 30 to 45 in good health and CMV-seropositive. Each CDR3 is given with its conserved first and last residue. Rows give clone size only sometimes, using once, few, many, or a class for an expanded clone.

abundance: -; v_gene: TRBV5-1; j_gene: TRBJ2-7; CDR3aa: CASSPRGDHPYEQYF
abundance: once; v_gene: TRBV10-2; j_gene: TRBJ1-2; CDR3aa: CASSEWGQTDGYTF
abundance: -; v_gene: TRBV7-2; j_gene: TRBJ2-7; CDR3aa: CASSLGASGGAYEQYF
abundance: -; v_gene: TRBV5-1; j_gene: TRBJ2-7; CDR3aa: CASSSRTSGESEQYF
abundance: -; v_gene: TRBV5-1; j_gene: TRBJ1-3; CDR3aa: CACTGPPGNTIYF
abundance: -; v_gene: TRBV10-3; j_gene: TRBJ2-7; CDR3aa: CAISEKRGEQYF
abundance: -; v_gene: TRBV6-5; j_gene: TRBJ2-3; CDR3aa: CASSSGATDTQYF
abundance: -; v_gene: TRBV4-2; j_gene: TRBJ2-3; CDR3aa: CASSQQGQGTDTQYF
abundance: few; v_gene: TRBV2; j_gene: TRBJ2-5; CDR3aa: CASSTQGKGETQYF
abundance: -; v_gene: TRBV5-6; j_gene: TRBJ2-2; CDR3aa: CASSFSGAAGTGELFF
abundance: -; v_gene: TRBV5-1; j_gene: TRBJ1-6; CDR3aa: CASSLEADSSSYNSPLHF
abundance: -; v_gene: TRBV15; j_gene: TRBJ1-1; CDR3aa: CATGPGTGGLYTEAFF
abundance: -; v_gene: TRBV2; j_gene: TRBJ1-5; CDR3aa: CASSWTGKQPQHF
abundance: -; v_gene: TRBV29-1; j_gene: TRBJ1-2; CDR3aa: CSGAPTGNYGYTF
abundance: once; v_gene: TRBV28; j_gene: TRBJ1-1; CDR3aa: CASSLRLVNTEAFF
abundance: -; v_gene: TRBV29-1; j_gene: TRBJ2-3; CDR3aa: CSVPTGLTDTQYF
abundance: -; v_gene: TRBV7-3; j_gene: TRBJ2-7; CDR3aa: CASSLATGYRPYEQYF
abundance: once; v_gene: TRBV7-2; j_gene: TRBJ2-5; CDR3aa: CASSLGGAYQETQYF
abundance: -; v_gene: TRBV30; j_gene: TRBJ1-3; CDR3aa: CAWIRQGYGNTIYF
abundance: -; v_gene: TRBV19; j_gene: TRBJ1-1; CDR3aa: CASSPGTLNTEAFF
abundance: -; v_gene: TRBV27; j_gene: TRBJ1-2; CDR3aa: CASWGGLGYTF
abundance: -; v_gene: TRBV5-4; j_gene: TRBJ2-7; CDR3aa: CASRDRGGYEQYF
abundance: -; v_gene: TRBV2; j_gene: TRBJ1-6; CDR3aa: CASSWDREGANSPLHF
abundance: few; v_gene: TRBV5-6; j_gene: TRBJ2-7; CDR3aa: CASSFPGGVYEQYF
abundance: -; v_gene: TRBV18; j_gene: TRBJ1-4; CDR3aa: CASSPPQLDRVGEKLFF
abundance: -; v_gene: TRBV6-1; j_gene: TRBJ2-2; CDR3aa: CASTAGGPTGELFF
abundance: -; v_gene: TRBV11-3; j_gene: TRBJ1-5; CDR3aa: CASSDRPSRGENNQPQHF
abundance: few; v_gene: TRBV10-3; j_gene: TRBJ2-7; CDR3aa: CATAWGSEQYF
abundance: -; v_gene: TRBV7-6; j_gene: TRBJ2-7; CDR3aa: CASSSDISYEQYF
abundance: -; v_gene: TRBV28; j_gene: TRBJ2-1; CDR3aa: CASSRGDRSSYNEQFF
abundance: few; v_gene: TRBV5-1; j_gene: TRBJ1-2; CDR3aa: CASSLDRGRGGYTF
abundance: -; v_gene: TRBV11-2; j_gene: TRBJ1-5; CDR3aa: CASSLDQTGNQPQHF
abundance: -; v_gene: TRBV7-2; j_gene: TRBJ2-7; CDR3aa: CASSLNRGSNEQYF
abundance: -; v_gene: TRBV7-9; j_gene: TRBJ1-4; CDR3aa: CASSFLLRASTNEKLFF
abundance: -; v_gene: TRBV7-9; j_gene: TRBJ2-7; CDR3aa: CASSSRDTSYEQYF
abundance: -; v_gene: TRBV7-8; j_gene: TRBJ2-7; CDR3aa: CASSLRDRGPAASYEQYF
abundance: -; v_gene: TRBV21-1; j_gene: TRBJ2-7; CDR3aa: CASSRDPGQGSYEQYF
abundance: -; v_gene: TRBV5-5; j_gene: TRBJ1-4; CDR3aa: CASSFGDRGQGEKLFF
abundance: -; v_gene: TRBV5-6; j_gene: TRBJ1-5; CDR3aa: CASGRQGAYNQPQHF
abundance: -; v_gene: TRBV4-3; j_gene: TRBJ2-5; CDR3aa: CASSPYSTSGAQETQYF
abundance: -; v_gene: TRBV9; j_gene: TRBJ1-1; CDR3aa: CASSAKQGARNTEAFF
abundance: few; v_gene: TRBV28; j_gene: TRBJ1-6; CDR3aa: CASRSGLLSYNSPLHF
abundance: -; v_gene: TRBV5-6; j_gene: TRBJ2-1; CDR3aa: CASSSSGEPPSYNEQFF
abundance: once; v_gene: TRBV30; j_gene: TRBJ2-1; CDR3aa: CAWSDGTGSYNEQFF
abundance: -; v_gene: TRBV5-4; j_gene: TRBJ2-7; CDR3aa: CASSLPLADSYEQYF
abundance: -; v_gene: TRBV6-6; j_gene: TRBJ1-5; CDR3aa: CASSRQGVQPQHF
abundance: -; v_gene: TRBV2; j_gene: TRBJ2-5; CDR3aa: CASSVGLAGGRGETQYF
abundance: -; v_gene: TRBV19; j_gene: TRBJ1-1; CDR3aa: CASKDSALMNTEAFF
abundance: -; v_gene: TRBV7-9; j_gene: TRBJ2-1; CDR3aa: CASSWNSLYNEQFF
abundance: -; v_gene: TRBV6-6; j_gene: TRBJ1-4; CDR3aa: CASSYQTGTGEKLFF
abundance: -; v_gene: TRBV5-1; j_gene: TRBJ1-2; CDR3aa: CASSDGQPYGYTF
abundance: -; v_gene: TRBV6-5; j_gene: TRBJ2-2; CDR3aa: CASSYSPSPNTGELFF
abundance: once; v_gene: TRBV15; j_gene: TRBJ2-7; CDR3aa: CATSIGTDYEQYF